This TCR beta chain is drawn from a study of blood T cell repertoires in COVID-19 (TCRdb year 2020). About the investigation overall: Samples covering the acute and convalescent phases of COVID-19 were provided by collaborators in the United States, Italy and Spain. The prospective study material was composed of cDNA or gDNA derived from T cells, B-cell-depleted T cells, or PBMCs. Deeply sampled blood TCRbeta repertoires from subjects exposed to, actively infected with, or recovered from COVID-19 were included in the dataset. The repertoires were released in a freely available public database meant as a resource for research on the immune response to SARS-CoV-2. The samples were drawn from two sources: the first 160 participants of the ongoing ImmuneRACE study, and 1,254 subjects contributed by 6 global collaborators. A de-identified subject ID, COVID-19 status, age in years and sex were almost always included in the sample metadata. HLA class I and class II types, where available, came from metadata supplied by the sample provider rather than from assay-based typing. Study-wide findings and limitations: The amount of clinical and demographic metadata varied by source and participant and was provided uncurated.

TCRbeta CDR3 regions were amplified from genomic DNA using the immunoSEQ Assay, a bias-controlled multiplex PCR. Per the authors' processing: Within the assay, amplification of reference gene primers was used to estimate how many nucleated cells each sample contained. To quantify the absolute abundance of each unique TCRbeta CDR3 rearrangement, sequence reads were collapsed and filtered. Productive Simpson clonality was computed per sample as the square root of Simpson's diversity index over productive rearrangements. In TCRdb, the immuneACCESS table is reduced to in-frame sequences with V and J assigned. These tables do not hold every clone; where another copy was compared, an unresolved V gene accounts for under half, and the others remain unexplained. V, J and clone size reflect that table, while D and trimming were determined from the DNA. This sample lists 200,000 to 250,000 clones; approximately 82% were detected once. The top ten clonotypes cover about 5.3% of the sample.

Collaborating institutions collected whole blood in K2EDTA tubes following their own protocols. For TCRbeta analysis, collaborators shipped samples as frozen whole blood, isolated PBMCs, or DNA extracted from either of those sample types. A word on this clone: The specificity of this receptor is unknown. Per-nucleotide qualities are absent, and no much larger clonotype sits a single base away.

Input material: peripheral blood. The receptor's source is an elderly woman with active or convalescent COVID-19.

The nucleotide sequence is given as TGCGCCAGCAGCTTGGGTCAACACACAGATACGCAGTATTTT. The resulting protein is CASSLGQHTDTQYF. The chain is encoded by TRBV5-1 joined to TRBJ2-3, with no D gene named confidently. V is reduced by 0 bases and J by 2 bases, leaving a spacing of 7 bases between them. CDR1 and CDR2, per the germline V gene, are SGHRS and YFSETQ. The CDR3 has 14 amino acids, counting the end cysteine and phenylalanine. Just CDR3 DNA is preserved here, 42 bases in frame from base 1.